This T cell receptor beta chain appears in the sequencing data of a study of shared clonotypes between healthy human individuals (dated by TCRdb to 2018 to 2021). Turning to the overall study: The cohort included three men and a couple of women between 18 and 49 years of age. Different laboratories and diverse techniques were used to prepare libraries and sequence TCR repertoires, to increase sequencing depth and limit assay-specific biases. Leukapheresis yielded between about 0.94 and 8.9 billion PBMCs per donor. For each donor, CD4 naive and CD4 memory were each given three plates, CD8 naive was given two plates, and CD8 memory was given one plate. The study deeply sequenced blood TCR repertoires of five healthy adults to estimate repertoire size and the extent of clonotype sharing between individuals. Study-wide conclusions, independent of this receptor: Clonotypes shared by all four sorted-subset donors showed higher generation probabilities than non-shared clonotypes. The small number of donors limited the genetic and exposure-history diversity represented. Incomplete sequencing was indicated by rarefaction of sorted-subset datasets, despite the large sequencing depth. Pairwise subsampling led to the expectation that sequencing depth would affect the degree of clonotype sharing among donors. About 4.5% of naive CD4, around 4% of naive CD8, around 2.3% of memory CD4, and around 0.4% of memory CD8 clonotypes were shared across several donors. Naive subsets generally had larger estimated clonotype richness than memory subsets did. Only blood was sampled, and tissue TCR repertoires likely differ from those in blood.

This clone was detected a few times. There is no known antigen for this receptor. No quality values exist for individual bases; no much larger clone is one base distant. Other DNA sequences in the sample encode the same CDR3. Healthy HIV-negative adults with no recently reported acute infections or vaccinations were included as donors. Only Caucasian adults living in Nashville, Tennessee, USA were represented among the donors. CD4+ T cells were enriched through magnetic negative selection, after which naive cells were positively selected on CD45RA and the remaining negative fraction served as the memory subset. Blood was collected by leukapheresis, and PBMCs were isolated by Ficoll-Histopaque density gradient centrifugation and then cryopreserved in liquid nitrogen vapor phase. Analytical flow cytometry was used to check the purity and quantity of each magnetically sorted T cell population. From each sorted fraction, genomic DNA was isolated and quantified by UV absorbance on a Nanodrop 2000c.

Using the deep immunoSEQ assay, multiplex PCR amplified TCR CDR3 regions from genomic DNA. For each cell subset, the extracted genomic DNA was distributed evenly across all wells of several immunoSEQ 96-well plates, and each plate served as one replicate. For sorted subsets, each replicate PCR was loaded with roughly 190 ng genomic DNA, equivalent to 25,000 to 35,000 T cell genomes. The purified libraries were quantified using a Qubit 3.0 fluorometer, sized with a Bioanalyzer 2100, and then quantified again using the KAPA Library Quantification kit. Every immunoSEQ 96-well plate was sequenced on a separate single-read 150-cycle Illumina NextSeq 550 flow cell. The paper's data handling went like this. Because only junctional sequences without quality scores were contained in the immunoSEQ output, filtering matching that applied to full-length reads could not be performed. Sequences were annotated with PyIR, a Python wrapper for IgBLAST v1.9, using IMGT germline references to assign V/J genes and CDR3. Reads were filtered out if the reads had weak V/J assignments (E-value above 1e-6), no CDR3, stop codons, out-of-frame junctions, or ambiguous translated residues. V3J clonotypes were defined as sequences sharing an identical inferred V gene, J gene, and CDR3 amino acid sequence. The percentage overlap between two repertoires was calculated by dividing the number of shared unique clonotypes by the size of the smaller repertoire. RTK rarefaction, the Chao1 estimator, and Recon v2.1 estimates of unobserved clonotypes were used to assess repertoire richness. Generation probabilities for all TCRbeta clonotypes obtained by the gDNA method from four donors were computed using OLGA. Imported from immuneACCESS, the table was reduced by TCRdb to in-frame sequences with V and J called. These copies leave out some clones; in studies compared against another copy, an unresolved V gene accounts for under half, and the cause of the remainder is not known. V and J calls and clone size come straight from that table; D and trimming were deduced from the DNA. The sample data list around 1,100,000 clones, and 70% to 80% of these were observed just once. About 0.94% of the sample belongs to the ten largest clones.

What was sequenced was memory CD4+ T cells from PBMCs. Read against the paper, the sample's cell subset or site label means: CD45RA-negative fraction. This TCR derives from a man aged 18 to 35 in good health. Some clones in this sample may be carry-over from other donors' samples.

The CDR3 amino acid sequence is: CASSLQGNTEAFF. Here is the DNA: TGTGCCAGCAGCCTACAGGGGAACACTGAAGCTTTCTTT. This chain joins TRBV5-6 to TRBJ1-1, with a weak D call of TRBD1 (6 bases match). V loses 4 bases of germline sequence and J loses 1 base, and the interval between the two ends is 8 bases. Including the terminal cysteine and phenylalanine, the CDR3 comprises 13 residues. Left in the record is the CDR3 DNA by itself, 39 bases read in frame from the first base. The germline V gene provides CDR1 SGHDT and CDR2 YYEEEE.